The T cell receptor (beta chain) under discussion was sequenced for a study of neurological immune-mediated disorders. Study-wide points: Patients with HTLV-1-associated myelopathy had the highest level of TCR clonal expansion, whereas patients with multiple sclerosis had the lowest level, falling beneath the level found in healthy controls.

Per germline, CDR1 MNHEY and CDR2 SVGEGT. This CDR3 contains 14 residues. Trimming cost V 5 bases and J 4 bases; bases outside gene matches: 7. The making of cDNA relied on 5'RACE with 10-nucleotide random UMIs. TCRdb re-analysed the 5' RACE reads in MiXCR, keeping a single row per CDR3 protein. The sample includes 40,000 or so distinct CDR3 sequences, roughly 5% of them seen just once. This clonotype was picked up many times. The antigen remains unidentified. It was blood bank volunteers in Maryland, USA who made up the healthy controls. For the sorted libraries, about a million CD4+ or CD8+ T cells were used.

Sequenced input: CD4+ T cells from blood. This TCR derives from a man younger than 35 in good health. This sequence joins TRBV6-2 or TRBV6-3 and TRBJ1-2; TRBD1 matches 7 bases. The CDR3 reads CASSPSQGLYGYTF. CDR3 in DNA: TGTGCCAGCAGTCCTTCACAGGGGCTCTATGGCTACACCTTC.